The sample holds many counts of the clone carrying this TCR beta chain. Its antigen is unknown. There were TCR beta CDR3 regions amplified from RNA transcripts. Initially, a first-round RT-PCR of the TCR CDR3 employed the HTBI primer set. TCRdb redid the calling of the multiplex PCR reads with MiXCR, one entry per CDR3 protein. The sample includes a few hundred thousand distinct CDR3 sequences, 13% to 15% of them seen just once. This record comes from a study of T cells in Graves' hyperthyroidism and ophthalmopathy. Regarding the study as a whole: Ophthalmopathy was told apart from stable hyperthyroidism by a 13 V-J model.

Per the germline V gene, CDR1 is MNHNS and CDR2 is SASEGT. This CDR3 comprises 12 residues. With 6 bases removed from V and 0 bases from J, the gap between germline ends came to 4 bases. Diagnosis relied on clinical symptoms, serum thyroxine and TRAb, thyroid ultrasound and orbital computed tomography. This TCR was sampled from a woman between 18 and 29 years old with Graves' hyperthyroidism. Source material: blood. The chain couples TRBV6-1 to TRBJ2-3; D gene ambiguous. CDR3 sequence reads: CASRDSTDTQYF. CDR3 DNA sequence: TGTGCCAGCAGGGACAGCACAGATACGCAGTATTTT.